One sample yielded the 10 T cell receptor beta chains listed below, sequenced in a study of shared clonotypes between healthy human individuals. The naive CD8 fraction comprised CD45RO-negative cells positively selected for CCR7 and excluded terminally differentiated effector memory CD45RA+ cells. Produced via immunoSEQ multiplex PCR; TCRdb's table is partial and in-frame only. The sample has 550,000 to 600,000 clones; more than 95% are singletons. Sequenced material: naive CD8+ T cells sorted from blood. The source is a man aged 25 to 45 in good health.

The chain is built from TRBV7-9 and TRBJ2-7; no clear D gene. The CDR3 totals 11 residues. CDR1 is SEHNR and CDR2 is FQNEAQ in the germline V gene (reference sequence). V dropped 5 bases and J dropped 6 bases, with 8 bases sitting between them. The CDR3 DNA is TGTGCCAGCAGCACTAAGAGCGAGCAGTACTTC. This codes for CASSTKSEQYF.

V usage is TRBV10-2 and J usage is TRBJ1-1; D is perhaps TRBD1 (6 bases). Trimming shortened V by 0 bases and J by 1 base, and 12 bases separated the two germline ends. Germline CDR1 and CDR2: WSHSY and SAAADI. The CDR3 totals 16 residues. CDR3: CASSESGPGANTEAFF. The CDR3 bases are TGCGCCAGCAGTGAGTCCGGCCCGGGGGCGAACACTGAAGCTTTCTTT.

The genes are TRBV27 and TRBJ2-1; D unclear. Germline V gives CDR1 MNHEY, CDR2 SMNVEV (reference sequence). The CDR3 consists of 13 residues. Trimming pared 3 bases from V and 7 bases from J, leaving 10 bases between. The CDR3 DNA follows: TGTGCCAGCAGTTTTAGTCGCGTTAATGAGCAGTTCTTC. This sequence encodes CASSFSRVNEQFF.

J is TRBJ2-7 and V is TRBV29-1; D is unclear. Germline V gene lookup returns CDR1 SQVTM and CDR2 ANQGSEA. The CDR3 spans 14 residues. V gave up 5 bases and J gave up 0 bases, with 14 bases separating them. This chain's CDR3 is CSVTRPYPSYEQYF. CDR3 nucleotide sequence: TGCAGCGTTACCAGGCCCTACCCCTCCTACGAGCAGTACTTC.

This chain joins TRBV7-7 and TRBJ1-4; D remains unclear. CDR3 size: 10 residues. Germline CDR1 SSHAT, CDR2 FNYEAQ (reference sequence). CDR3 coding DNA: TGTGCTGGGTTTCGCGAAAAACTGTTTTTT. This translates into CAGFREKLFF.

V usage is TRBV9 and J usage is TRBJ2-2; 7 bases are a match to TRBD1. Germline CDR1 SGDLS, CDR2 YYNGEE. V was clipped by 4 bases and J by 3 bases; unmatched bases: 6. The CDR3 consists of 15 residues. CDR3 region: CASSPGTVDTGELFF. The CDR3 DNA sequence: TGTGCCAGCAGCCCCGGGACAGTCGACACCGGGGAGCTGTTTTTT.

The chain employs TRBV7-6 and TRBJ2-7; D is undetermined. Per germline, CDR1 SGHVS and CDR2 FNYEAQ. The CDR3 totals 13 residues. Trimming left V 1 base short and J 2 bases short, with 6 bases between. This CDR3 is CASSLGSTYEQYF. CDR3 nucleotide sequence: TGTGCCAGCAGCTTAGGGTCTACCTACGAGCAGTACTTC.

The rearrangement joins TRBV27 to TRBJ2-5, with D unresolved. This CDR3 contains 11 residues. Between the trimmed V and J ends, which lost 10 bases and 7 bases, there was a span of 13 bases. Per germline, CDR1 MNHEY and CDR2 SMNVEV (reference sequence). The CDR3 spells CATARWGTQYF. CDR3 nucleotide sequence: TGTGCCACCGCTCGGTGGGGGACCCAGTACTTC.

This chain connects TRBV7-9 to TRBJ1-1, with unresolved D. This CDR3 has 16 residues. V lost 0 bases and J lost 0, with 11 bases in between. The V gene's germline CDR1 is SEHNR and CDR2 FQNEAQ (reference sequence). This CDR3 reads CASSLARADLNTEAFF. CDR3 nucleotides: TGTGCCAGCAGCTTAGCGCGGGCGGACCTGAACACTGAAGCTTTCTTT.

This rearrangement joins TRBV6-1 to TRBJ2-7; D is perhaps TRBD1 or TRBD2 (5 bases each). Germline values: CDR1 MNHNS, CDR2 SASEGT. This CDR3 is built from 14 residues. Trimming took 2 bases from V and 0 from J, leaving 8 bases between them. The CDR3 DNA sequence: TGTGCCAGCAGTGAAACAGGAGGCTCCTACGAGCAGTACTTC. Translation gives CASSETGGSYEQYF.